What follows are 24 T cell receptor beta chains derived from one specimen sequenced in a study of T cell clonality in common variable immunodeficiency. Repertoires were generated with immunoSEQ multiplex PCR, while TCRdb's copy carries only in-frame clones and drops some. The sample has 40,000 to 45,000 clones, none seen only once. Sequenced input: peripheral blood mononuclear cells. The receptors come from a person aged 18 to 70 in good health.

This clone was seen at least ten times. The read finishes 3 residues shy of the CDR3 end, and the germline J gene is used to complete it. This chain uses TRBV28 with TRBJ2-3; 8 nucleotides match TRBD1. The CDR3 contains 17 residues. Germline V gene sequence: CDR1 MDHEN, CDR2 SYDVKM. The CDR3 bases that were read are TGTGCCAGCAGTTTATCCGGACAGGGCCCGGCGGTGGAGACG. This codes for CASSLSGQGPAVET. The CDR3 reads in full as CASSLSGQGPAVETQYF.

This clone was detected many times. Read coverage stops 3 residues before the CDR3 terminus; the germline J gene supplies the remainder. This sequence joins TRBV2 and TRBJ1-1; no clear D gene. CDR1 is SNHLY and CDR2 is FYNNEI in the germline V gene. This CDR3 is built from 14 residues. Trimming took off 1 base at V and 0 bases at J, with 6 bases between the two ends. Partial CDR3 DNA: TGTGCCAGCAGTGAAGGCCGGTTGAACACTGAA. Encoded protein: CASSEGRLNTE. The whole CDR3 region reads CASSEGRLNTEAFF.

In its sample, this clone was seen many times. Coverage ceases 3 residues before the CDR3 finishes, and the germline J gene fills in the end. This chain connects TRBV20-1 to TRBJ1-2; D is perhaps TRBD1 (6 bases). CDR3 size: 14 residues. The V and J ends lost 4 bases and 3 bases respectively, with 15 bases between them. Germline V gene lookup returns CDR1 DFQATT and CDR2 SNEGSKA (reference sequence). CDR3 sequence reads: CSAKQTGPDYGYTF. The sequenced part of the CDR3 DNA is TGCAGTGCTAAACAGACAGGCCCAGACTATGGC.

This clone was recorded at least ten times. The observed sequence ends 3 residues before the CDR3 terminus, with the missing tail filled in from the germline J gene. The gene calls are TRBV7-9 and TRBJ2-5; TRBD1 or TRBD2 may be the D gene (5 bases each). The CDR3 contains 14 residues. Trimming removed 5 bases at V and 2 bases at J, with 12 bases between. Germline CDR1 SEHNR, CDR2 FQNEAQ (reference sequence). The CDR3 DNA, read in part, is TGTGCCAGCAGCGCAAGGGGAGAACAAGAGACC. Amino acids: CASSARGEQET. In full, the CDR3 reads CASSARGEQETQYF.

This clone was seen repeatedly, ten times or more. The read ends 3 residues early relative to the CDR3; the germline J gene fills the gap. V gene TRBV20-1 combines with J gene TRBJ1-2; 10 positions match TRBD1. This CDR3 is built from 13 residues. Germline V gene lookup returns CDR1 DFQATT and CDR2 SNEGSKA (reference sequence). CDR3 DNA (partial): TGCAGTGCTCCTCCCGGACAGGGGGTCGTC. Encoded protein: CSAPPGQGVV. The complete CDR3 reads CSAPPGQGVVYTF.

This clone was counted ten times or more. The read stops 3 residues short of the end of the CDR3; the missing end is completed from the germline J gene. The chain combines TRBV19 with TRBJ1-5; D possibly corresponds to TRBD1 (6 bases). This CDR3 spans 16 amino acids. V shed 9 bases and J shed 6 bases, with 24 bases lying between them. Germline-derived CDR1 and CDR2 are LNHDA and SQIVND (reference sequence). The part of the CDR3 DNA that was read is TGTGCCAGCCAAAGGAGCCCAAGACCAGGGGCTCAGCCC. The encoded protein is CASQRSPRPGAQP. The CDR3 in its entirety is CASQRSPRPGAQPQHF.

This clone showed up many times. The CDR3 bases that were read are TGTGCCAGCACCCTCCGGGGGGCTGGGGCCAACGTC. Protein sequence: CASTLRGAGANV. The whole CDR3 protein is CASTLRGAGANVLTF. The gene calls are TRBV6-2 or TRBV6-3 and TRBJ2-6; 7 bases map to TRBD2. From the germline J gene comes the end of the CDR3, since the read stops 3 residues before it. After removal of 7 bases from V and 2 bases from J, the junction contained 5 bases not matched to a gene. This CDR3 region has 15 residues. Germline-derived CDR1 and CDR2 are MNHEY and SVGEGT.

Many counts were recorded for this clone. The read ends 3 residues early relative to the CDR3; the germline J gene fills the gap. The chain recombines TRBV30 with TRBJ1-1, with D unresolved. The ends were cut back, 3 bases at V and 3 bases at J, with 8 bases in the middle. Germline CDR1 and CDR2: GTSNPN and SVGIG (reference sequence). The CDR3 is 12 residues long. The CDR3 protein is CAWREKHTEAFF. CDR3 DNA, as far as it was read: TGTGCCTGGAGAGAAAAGCACACTGAA.

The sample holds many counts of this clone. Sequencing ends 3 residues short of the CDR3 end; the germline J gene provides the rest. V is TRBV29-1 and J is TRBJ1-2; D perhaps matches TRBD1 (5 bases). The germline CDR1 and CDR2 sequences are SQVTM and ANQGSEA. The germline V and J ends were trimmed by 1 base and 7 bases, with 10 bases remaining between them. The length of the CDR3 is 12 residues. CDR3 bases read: TGCAGCGTTGAAGCGGGGGACGGTGGC. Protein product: CSVEAGDGG. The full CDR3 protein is CSVEAGDGGYTF.

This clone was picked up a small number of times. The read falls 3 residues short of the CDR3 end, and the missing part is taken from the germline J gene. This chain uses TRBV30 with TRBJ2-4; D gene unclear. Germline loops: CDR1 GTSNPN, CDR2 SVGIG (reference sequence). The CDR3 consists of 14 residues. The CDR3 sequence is CAWSVPGFSYGQYF. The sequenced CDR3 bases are TGTGCCTGGAGCGTGCCGGGTTTCTCCTATGGT.

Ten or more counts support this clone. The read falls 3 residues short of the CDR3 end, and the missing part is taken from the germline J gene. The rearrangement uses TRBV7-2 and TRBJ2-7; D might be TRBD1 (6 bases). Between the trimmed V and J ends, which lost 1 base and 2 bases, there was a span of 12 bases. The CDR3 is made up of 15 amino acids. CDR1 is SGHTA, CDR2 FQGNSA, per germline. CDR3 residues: CASSLGPGAPYEQYF. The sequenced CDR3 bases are TGTGCCAGCAGCTTAGGCCCAGGGGCACCCTACGAG.

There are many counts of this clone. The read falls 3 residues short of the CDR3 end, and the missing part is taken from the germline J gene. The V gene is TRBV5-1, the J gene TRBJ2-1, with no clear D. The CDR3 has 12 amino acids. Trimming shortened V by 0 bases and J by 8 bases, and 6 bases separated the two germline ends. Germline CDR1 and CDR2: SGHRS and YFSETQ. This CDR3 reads CASSLAADEQFF. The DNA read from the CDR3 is TGCGCCAGCAGCTTGGCGGCGGATGAG. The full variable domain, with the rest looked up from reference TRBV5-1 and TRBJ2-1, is KAGVTQTPRYLIKTRGQQVTLSCSPISGHRSVSWYQQTPGQGLQFLFEYFSETQRNKGNFPGRFSGRQFSNSRSEMNVSTLELGDSALYLCASSLAADEQFFGPGTRLTVL.

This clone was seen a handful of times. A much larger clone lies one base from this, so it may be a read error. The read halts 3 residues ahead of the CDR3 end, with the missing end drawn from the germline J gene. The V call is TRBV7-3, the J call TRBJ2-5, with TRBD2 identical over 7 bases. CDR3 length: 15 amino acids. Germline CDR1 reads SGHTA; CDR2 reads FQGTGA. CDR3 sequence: CASSLGGGVVDTQYF. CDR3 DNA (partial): TGTGCCAGCAGCCTCGGTGGGGGGGTGGTAGATACC.

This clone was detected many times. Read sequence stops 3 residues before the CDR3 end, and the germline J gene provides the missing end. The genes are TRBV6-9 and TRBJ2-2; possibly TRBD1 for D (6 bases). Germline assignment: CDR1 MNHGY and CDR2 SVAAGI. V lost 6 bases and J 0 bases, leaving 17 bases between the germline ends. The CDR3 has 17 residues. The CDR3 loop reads CASRTYTGTPNTGELFF. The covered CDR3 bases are TGTGCCAGCAGAACTTATACAGGGACGCCGAACACCGGGGAG.

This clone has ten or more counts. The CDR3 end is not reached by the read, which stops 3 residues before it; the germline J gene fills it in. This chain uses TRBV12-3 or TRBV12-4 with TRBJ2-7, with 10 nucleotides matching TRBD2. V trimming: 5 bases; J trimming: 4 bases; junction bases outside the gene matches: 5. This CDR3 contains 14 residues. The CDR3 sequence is CASSQREGRYEQYF. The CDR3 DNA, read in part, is TGTGCCAGCAGTCAGCGGGAGGGCCGGTACGAG.

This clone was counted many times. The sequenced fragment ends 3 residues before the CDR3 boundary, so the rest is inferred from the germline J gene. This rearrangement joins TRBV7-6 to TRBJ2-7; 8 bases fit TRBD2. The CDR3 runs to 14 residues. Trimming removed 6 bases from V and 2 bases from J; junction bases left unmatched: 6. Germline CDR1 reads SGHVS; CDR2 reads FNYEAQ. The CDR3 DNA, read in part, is TGTGCCAGCAGTCCGGGGGGGGCCGCCTACGAG. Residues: CASSPGGAAYE. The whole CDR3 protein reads CASSPGGAAYEQYF.

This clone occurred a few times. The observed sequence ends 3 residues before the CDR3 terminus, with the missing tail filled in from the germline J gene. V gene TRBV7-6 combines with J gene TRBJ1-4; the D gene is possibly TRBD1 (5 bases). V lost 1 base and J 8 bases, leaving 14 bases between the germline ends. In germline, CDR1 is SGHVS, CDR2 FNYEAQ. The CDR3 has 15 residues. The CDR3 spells CASSLVGRVDEKLFF. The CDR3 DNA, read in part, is TGTGCCAGCAGCTTAGTAGGCAGGGTGGACGAAAAA.

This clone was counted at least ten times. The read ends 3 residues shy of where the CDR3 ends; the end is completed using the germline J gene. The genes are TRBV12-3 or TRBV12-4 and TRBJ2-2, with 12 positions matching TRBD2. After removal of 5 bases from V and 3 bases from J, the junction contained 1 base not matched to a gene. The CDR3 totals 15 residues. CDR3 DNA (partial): TGTGCCAGCAGTAGGACTAGCGGGGACACCGGGGAG. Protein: CASSRTSGDTGE. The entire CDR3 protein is CASSRTSGDTGELFF.

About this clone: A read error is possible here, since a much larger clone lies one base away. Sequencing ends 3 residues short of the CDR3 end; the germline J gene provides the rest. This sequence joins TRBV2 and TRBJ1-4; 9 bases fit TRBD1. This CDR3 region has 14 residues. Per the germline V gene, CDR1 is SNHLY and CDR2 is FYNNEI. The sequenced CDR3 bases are TGTGCCAGCACTGGGACAGGGAGTACCAACGTA. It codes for CASTGTGSTNV. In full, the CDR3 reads CASTGTGSTNVLFF.

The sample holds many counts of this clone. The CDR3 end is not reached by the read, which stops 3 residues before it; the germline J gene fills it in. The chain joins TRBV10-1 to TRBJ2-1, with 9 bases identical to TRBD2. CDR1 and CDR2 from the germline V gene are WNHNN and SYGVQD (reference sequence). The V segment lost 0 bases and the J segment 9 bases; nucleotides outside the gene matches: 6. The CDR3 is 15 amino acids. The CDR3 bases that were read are TGCGCCAGCAGTGAGTCTCGGGCGGGAGGGCTTGAG. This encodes CASSESRAGGLE. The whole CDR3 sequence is CASSESRAGGLEQFF.

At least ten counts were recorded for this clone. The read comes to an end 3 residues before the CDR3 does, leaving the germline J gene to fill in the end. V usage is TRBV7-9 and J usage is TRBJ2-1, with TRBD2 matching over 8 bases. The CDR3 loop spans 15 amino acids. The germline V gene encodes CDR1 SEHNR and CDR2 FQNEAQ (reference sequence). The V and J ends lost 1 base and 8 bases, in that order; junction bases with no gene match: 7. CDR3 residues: CASSLVAGGYHEQFF. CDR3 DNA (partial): TGTGCCAGCAGCTTAGTCGCGGGGGGTTATCATGAG.

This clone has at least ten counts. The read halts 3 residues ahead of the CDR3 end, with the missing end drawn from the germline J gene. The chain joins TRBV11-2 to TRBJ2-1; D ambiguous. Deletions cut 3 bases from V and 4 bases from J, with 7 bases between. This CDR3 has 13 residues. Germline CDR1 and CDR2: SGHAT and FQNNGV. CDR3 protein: CASSLVLYNEQFF. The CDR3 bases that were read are TGTGCCAGCAGCTTGGTCCTATACAATGAG.

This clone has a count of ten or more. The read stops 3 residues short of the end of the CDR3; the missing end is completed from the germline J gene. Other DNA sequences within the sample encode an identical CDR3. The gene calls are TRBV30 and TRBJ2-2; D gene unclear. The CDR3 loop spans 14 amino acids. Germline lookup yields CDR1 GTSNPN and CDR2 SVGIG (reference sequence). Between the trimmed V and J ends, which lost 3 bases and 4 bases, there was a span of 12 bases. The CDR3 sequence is CAWRGGEITGELFF. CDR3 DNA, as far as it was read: TGTGCCTGGAGAGGCGGCGAAATCACCGGGGAG. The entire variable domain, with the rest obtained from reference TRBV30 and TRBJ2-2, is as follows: SQTIHQWPATLVQPVGSPLSLECTVEGTSNPNLYWYRQAAGRGLQLLFYSVGIGQISSEVPQNLSASRPQDRQFILSSKKLLLSDSGFYLCAWRGGEITGELFFGEGSRLTVL.

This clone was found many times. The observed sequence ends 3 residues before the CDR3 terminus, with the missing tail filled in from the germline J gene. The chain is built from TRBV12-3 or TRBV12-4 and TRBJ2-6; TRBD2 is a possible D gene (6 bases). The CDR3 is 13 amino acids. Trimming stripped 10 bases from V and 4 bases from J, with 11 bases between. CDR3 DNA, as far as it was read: TGTGCCACCGGGGGTACCGGGGCCAACGTC. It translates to CATGGTGANV. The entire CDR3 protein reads CATGGTGANVLTF.